This T cell receptor beta chain was sequenced in a study of early T cells in non-severe SARS-CoV-2 infection. Researchers tagged individual cDNA molecules with unique molecular identifiers. TCRdb redid the calling of the 5' RACE reads with MiXCR, one entry per CDR3 protein. The sample shows around 64,000 distinct CDR3 sequences, 12% of them seen only once. After removal of 5 bases from V and 8 bases from J, the junction contained 5 bases not matched to a gene. Germline CDR1 MGHDK, CDR2 SYGVNS. The CDR3 spans 13 residues. Many counts were recorded for this clonotype. The V call is TRBV25-1, the J call TRBJ2-1, with 8 positions matching TRBD2. The TCR sequence derives from an adult who was a healthcare worker with PCR-confirmed SARS-CoV-2 infection or an uninfected control (not recorded which). Sequencing used whole blood. CDR3 sequence (DNA): TGTGCCAGCAGTCCCGGGAGGGCGGATGAGCAGTTCTTC. This sequence encodes CASSPGRADEQFF.